This paragraph reports one T cell receptor (beta chain). Antigen unknown. This sample is drawn from a study of T cells expressing NK-cell markers. Whole-study context: All TCR beta repertoires analysed originated from sorted CD3+CD56+NKG2C+, CD3+CD56+NKG2C- and CD3+CD56-NKG2C+ T cells. Study findings and constraints: In roughly six donors, dominant NKG2C+ clonotypes were roughly 1.0-7.5% of CD8+ T cells. A few donors' CD3+CD56-NKG2C+ cells were dominated by the same clonotypes.

This CDR3 has 15 amino acids. Germline CDR1 SEHNR, CDR2 FQNEAQ (reference sequence). From its re-call of the 5' RACE reads, TCRdb lists each CDR3 protein once, without DNA. This sample carries hundreds of thousands of distinct CDR3 sequences, with roughly 8% going to the ten biggest clones. This clonotype originated in a woman between 18 and 70 years old in good health. The gene calls are TRBV7-9 and TRBJ1-2; TCRdb indicates TRBD1, and absent DNA this call remains unverified. The sample consisted of blood T cells: a sorted CD56 or NKG2C T cell subset, CD4+ or CD8+ T cells, or bulk PBMC T cells (not recorded which). The CDR3 spells CASSFTGGVYYGYTF.